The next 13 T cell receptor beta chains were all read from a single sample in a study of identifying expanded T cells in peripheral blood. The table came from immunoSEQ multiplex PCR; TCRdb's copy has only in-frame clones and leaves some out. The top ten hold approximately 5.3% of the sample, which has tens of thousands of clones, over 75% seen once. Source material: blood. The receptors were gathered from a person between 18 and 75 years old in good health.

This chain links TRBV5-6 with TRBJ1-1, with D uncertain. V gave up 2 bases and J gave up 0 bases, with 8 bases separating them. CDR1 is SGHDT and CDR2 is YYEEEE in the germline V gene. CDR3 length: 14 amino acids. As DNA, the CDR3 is TGTGCCAGCAGCTTCGAGGGTATGAACACTGAAGCTTTCTTT. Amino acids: CASSFEGMNTEAFF.

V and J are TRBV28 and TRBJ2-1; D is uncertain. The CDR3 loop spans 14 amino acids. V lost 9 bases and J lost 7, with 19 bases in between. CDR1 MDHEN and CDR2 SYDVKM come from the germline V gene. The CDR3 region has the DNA TGTGCCAGTTTTCCCTCGGGCCTGAGGAATGAGCAGTTCTTC. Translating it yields CASFPSGLRNEQFF.

The CDR3 is CASSERGLYGYTF. In DNA form, the CDR3 reads TGTGCCAGCAGTGAGAGAGGGCTCTATGGCTACACCTTC. The chain has TRBV2 and TRBJ1-2; unclear D gene. CDR3 length: 13 amino acids. CDR1 is SNHLY and CDR2 is FYNNEI in the germline V gene. The germline V and J ends were trimmed by 3 bases and 4 bases, with 9 bases remaining between them.

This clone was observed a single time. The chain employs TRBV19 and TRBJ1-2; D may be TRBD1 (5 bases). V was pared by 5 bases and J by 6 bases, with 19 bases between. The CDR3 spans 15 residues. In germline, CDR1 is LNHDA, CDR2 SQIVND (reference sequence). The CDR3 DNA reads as TGTGCCAGTAGTTCCTCCTCGTCTGGGACGGATGGCTACACCTTC. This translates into CASSSSSSGTDGYTF.

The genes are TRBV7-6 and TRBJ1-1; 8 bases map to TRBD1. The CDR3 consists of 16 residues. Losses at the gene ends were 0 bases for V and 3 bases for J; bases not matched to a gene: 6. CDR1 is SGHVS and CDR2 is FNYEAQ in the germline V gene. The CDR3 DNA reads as TGTGCCAGCAGCTTAGCGTCTCAGGGGGCGGACACTGAAGCTTTCTTT. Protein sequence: CASSLASQGADTEAFF.

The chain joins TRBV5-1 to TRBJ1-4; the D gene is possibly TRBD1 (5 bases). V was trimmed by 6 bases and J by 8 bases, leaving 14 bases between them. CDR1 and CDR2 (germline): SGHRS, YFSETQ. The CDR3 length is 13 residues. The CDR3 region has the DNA TGCGCCAGCATGGGAGGGGTCCCGGAAAAACTGTTTTTT. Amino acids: CASMGGVPEKLFF. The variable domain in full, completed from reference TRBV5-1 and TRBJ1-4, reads KAGVTQTPRYLIKTRGQQVTLSCSPISGHRSVSWYQQTPGQGLQFLFEYFSETQRNKGNFPGRFSGRQFSNSRSEMNVSTLELGDSALYLCASMGGVPEKLFFGSGTQLSVL.

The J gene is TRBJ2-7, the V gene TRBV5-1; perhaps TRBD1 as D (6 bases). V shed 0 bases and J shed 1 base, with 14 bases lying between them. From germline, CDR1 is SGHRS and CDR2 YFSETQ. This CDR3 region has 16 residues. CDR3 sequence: CASSLGGGRTSYEQYF. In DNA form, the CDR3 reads TGCGCCAGCAGCTTGGGTGGGGGCCGGACTTCCTACGAGCAGTACTTC.

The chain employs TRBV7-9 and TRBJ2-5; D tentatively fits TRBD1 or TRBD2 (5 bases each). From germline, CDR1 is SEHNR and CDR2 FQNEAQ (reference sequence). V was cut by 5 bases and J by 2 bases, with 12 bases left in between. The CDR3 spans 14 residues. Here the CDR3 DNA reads TGTGCCAGCAGCCACGCTGGGGGTCAAGAGACCCAGTACTTC. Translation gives CASSHAGGQETQYF.

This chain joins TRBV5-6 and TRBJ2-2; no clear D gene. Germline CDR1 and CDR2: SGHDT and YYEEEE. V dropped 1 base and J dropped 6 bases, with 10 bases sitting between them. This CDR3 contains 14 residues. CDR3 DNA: TGTGCCAGCAGCTTGTTGGAAGCGTCCGGGGAGCTGTTTTTT. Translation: CASSLLEASGELFF.

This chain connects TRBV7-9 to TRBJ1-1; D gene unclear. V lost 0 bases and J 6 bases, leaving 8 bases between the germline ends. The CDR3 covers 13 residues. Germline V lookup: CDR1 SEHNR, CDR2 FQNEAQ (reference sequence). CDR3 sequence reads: CASSLAHNPEAFF. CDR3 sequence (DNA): TGTGCCAGCAGCTTAGCCCATAATCCTGAAGCTTTCTTT.

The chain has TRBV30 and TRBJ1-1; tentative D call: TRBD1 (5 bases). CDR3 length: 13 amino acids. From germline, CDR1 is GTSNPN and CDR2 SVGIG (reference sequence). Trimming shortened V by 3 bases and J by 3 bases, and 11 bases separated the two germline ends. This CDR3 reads CAWSRRADTEAFF. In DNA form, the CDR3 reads TGTGCCTGGAGCCGCAGGGCGGACACTGAAGCTTTCTTT.

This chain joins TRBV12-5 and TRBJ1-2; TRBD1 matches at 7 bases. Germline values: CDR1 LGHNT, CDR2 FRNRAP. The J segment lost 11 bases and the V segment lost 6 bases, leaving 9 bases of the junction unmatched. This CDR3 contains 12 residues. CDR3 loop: CASGAGGPRYTF. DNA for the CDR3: TGTGCTAGTGGGGCAGGGGGACCTCGATACACCTTC.

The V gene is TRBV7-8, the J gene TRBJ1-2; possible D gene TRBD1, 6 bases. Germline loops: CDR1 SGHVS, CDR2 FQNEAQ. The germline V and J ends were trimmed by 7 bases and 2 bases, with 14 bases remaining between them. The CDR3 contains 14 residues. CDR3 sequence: CASNEKQGNYGYTF. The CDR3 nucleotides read TGTGCCAGCAACGAAAAACAGGGAAACTATGGCTACACCTTC.